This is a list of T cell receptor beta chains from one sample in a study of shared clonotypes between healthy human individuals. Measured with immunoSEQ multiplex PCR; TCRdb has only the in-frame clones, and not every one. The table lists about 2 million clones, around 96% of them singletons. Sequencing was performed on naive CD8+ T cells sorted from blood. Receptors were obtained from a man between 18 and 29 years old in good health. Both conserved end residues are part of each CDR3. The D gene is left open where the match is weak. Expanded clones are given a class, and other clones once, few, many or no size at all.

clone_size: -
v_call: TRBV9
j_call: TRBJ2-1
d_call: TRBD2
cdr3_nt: TGTGCCAGCAGCGTATCTTTTGGCGGGGGAGCGGGAGAGGCCTACAATGAGCAGTTCTTC
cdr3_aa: CASSVSFGGGAGEAYNEQFF

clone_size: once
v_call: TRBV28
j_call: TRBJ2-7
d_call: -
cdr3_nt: TGTGCCAGCAGTACCCGGACGGGAGCCACCTACGAGCAGTACTTC
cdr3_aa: CASSTRTGATYEQYF

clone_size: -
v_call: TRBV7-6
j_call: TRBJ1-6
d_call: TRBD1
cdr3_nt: TGTGCCAGCAGCAAAAGACAGGGGGGTAATTCACCCCTCCACTTT
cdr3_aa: CASSKRQGGNSPLHF

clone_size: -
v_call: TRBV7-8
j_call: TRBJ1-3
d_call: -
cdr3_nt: TGTGCCAGCAGCTTAGTGGGGGGCGCCGGTTACACCATATATTTT
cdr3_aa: CASSLVGGAGYTIYF

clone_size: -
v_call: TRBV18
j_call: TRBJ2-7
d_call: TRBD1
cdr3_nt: TGTGCCAGCTCACCCTCCTTCGGGACAGGGGACCTCTACGAGCAGTACTTC
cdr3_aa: CASSPSFGTGDLYEQYF

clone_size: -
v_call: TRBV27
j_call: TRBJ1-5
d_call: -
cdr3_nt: TGTGCCAGCAGTCGGGGTTTCGAGGATCAGCCCCAGCATTTT
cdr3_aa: CASSRGFEDQPQHF

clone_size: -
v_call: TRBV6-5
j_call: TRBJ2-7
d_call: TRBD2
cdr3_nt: TGTGCCAGCAGTTATACGGGGGGTTCCTACGAGCAGTACTTC
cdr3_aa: CASSYTGGSYEQYF

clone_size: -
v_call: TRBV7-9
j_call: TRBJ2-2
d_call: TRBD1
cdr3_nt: TGTGCCAGCAGCCCGTTACCGGGACAGTTCACCGGGGAGCTGTTTTTT
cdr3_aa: CASSPLPGQFTGELFF

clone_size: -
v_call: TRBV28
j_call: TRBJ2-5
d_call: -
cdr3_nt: TGTGCCAGCAGTTTAGCGGGGTGGGGGACCCAGTACTTC
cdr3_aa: CASSLAGWGTQYF

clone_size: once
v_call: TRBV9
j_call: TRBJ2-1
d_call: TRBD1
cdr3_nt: TGTGCCAGCAGCGCGGAGGACAGGGGCCTTATTGAGCAGTTCTTC
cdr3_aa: CASSAEDRGLIEQFF

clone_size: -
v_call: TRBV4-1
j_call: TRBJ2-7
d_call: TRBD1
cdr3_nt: TGCGCCAGCAGCCAAAAACAGGGGGCGACCTACGAGCAGTACTTC
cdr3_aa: CASSQKQGATYEQYF

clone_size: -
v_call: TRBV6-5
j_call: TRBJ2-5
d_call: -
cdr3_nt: TGTGCCAGCAGCCGTGACAGCGAAAAGACCCAGTACTTC
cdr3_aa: CASSRDSEKTQYF

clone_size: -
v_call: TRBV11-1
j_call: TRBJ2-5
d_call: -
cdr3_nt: TGTGCCAGCAGCTTAGACGGGGAAGAGACCCAGTACTTC
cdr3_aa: CASSLDGEETQYF